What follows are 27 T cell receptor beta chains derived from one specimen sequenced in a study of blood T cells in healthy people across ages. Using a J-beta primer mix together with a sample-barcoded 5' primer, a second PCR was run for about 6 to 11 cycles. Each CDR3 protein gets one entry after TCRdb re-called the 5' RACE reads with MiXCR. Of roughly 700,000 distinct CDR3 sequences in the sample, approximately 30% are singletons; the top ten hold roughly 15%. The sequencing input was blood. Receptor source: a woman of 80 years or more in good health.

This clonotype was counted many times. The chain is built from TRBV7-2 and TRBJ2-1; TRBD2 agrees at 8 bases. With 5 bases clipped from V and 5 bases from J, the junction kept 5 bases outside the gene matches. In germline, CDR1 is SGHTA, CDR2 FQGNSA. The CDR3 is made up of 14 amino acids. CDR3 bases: TGTGCCAGCAGCGCCGGGGGGGCCGACAATGAGCAGTTCTTC. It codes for CASSAGGADNEQFF.

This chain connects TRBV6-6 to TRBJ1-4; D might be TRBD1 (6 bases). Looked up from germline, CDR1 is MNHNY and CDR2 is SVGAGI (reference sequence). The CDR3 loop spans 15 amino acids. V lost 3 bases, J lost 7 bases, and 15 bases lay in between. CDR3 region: CASSYFTGIGEKLFF. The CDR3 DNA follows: TGTGCCAGCAGTTATTTTACAGGGATTGGTGAAAAACTGTTTTTT.

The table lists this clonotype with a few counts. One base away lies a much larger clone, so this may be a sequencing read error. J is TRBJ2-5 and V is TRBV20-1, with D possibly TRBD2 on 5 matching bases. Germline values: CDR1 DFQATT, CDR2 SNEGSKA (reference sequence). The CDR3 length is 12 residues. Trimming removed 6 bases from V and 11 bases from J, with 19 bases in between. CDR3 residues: CSAPDVGSEQYF. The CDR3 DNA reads TGCAGTGCCCCGGACGTGGGGAGTGAGCAGTACTTC.

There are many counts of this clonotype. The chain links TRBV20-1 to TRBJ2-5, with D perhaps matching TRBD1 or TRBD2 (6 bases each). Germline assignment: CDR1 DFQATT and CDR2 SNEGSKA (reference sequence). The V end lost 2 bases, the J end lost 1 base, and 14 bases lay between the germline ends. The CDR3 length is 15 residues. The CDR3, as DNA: TGCAGTGCTAGACCCCTAGGGGGGTTCCAAGAGACCCAGTACTTC. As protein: CSARPLGGFQETQYF.

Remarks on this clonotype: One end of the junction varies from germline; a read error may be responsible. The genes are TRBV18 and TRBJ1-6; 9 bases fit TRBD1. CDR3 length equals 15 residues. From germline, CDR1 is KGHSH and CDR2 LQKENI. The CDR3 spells CASSPKTGGNSPPHF. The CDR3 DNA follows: TGTGCCAGCTCACCTAAGACAGGGGGAAATTCACCCCCCCACTTT.

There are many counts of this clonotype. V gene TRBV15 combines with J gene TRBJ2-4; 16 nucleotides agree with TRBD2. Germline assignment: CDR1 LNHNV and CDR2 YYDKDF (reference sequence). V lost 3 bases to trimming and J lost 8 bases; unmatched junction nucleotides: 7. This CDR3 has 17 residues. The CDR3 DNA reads TGTGCCACCAGCAGGCCCGGGACTAGCGGGGGGGCATACATTCAGTACTTC. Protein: CATSRPGTSGGAYIQYF.

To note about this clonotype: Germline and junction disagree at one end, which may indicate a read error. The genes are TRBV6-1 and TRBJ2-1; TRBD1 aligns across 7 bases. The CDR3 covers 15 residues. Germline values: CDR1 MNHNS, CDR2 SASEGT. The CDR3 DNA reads TGTGCCAGCAGTGCAAGAGGGGGCTCCTACAATGGGCAGTTCTTC. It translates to CASSARGGSYNGQFF.

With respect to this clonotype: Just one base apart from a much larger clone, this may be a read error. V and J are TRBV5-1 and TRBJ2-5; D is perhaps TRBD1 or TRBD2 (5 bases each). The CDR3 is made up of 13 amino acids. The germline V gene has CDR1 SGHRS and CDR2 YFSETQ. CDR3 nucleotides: TGCGCCTGCAGATTAGACTGGGGGGAGACCCAGTACTTC. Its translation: CACRLDWGETQYF.

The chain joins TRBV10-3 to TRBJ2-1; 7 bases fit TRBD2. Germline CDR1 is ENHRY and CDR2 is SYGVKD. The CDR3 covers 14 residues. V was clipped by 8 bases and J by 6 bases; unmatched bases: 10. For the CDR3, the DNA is TGTGCCATCTCGGGGCTAGCGGAAACCAATGAGCAGTTCTTC. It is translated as CAISGLAETNEQFF.

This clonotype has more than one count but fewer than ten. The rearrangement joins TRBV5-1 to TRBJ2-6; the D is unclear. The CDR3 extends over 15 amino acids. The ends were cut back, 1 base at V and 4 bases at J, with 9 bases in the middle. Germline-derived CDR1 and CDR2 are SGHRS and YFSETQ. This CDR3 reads CASSLQKTGANVLTF. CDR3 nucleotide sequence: TGCGCCAGCAGCTTGCAGAAGACCGGGGCCAACGTCCTGACTTTC.

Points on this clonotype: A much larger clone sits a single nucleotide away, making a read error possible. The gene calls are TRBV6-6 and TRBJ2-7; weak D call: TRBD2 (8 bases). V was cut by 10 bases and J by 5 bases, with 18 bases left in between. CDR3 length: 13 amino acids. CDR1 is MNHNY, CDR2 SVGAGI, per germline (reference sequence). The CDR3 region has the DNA TGTGCCATCGGGGGGGGACAGCGAGACGAGCAGTACTTC. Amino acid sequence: CAIGGGQRDEQYF.

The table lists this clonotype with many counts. The CDR3 loop reads CASSLAWDYEQYF. The CDR3 DNA sequence: TGCGCCAGCAGCTTGGCGTGGGATTACGAGCAGTACTTC. This chain joins TRBV5-1 and TRBJ2-7; no firm D call. V lost 0 bases and J lost 4, with 8 bases in between. The germline V gene has CDR1 SGHRS and CDR2 YFSETQ. This CDR3 is 13 amino acids long.

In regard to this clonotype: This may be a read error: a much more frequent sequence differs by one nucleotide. The CDR3: CASSLLAGDIQDF. The CDR3, as DNA: TGTGCCAGCAGTTTACTAGCGGGGGACATTCAGGACTTC. V gene TRBV6-6 combines with J gene TRBJ2-4, with 11 bases lining up with TRBD2. The CDR3 is made up of 13 amino acids. In germline, CDR1 is MNHNY, CDR2 SVGAGI (reference sequence).

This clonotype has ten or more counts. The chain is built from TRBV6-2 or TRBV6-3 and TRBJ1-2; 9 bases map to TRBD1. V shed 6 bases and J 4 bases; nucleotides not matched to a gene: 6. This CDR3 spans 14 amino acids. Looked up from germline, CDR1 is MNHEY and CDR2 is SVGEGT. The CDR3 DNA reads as TGTGCCAGCAGAAGGGGACAGGGCGTCTATGGCTACACCTTC. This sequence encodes CASRRGQGVYGYTF.

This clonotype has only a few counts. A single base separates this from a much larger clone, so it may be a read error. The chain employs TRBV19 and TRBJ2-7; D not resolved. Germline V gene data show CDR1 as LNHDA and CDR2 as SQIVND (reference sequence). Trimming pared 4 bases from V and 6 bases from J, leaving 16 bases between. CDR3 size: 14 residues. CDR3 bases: TGTGCCAGTAGTACCGGACGGGCCTCGGGCGAGCAGTACTTC. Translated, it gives CASSTGRASGEQYF.

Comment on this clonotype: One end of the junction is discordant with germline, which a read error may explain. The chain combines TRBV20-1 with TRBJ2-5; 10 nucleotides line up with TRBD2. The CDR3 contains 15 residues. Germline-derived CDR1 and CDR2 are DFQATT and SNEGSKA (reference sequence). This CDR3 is CSARDRLAGQGTQYF. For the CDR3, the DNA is TGCAGTGCTAGAGACCGACTAGCGGGCCAAGGGACCCAGTACTTC.

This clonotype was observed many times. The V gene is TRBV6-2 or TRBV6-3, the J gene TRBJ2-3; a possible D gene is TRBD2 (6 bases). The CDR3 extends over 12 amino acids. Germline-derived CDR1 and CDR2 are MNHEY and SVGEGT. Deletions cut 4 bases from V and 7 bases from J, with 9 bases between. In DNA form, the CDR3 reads TGTGCCAGCAGTTTACGGGGGAATACGCAGTATTTT. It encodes CASSLRGNTQYF.

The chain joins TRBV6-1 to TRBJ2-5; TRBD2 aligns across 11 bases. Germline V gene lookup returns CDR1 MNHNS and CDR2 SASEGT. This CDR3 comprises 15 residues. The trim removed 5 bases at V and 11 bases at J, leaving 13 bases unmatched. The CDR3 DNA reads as TGTGCCAGCAGTCCTCTAGCGGGGGGCTACAATGAGCAGTACTTC. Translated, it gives CASSPLAGGYNEQYF.

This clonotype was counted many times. The CDR3 is CAGSTGVRGTDTQYF. The CDR3 DNA sequence: TGTGCCGGAAGCACAGGGGTTAGGGGCACAGATACGCAGTATTTT. The J gene is TRBJ2-3, the V gene TRBV30; 7 positions agree with TRBD1. Trimming cost V 8 bases and J 1 base; bases outside gene matches: 12. This CDR3 contains 15 residues. Per the germline V gene, CDR1 is GTSNPN and CDR2 is SVGIG (reference sequence).

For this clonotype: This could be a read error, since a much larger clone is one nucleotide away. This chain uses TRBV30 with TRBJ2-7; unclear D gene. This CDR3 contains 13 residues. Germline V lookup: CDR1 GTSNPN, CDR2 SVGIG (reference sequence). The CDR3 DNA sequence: TGTGCCCGGAGCCCCCAAAACTCCTACGAGCAGTACTTC. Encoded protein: CARSPQNSYEQYF.

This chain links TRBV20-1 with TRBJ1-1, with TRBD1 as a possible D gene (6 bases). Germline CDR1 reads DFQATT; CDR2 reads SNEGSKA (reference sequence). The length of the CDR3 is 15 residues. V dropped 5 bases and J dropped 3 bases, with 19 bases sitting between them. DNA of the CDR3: TGCAGTGCTCGGAACACAGGGCTGTCGGACACTGAAGCTTTCTTT. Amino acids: CSARNTGLSDTEAFF.

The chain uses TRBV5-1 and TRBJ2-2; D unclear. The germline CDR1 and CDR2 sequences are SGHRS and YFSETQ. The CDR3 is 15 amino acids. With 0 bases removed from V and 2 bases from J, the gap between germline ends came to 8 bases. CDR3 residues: CASSLDHRNTGELFF. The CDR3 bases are TGCGCCAGCAGCTTGGATCACAGAAACACCGGGGAGCTGTTTTTT.

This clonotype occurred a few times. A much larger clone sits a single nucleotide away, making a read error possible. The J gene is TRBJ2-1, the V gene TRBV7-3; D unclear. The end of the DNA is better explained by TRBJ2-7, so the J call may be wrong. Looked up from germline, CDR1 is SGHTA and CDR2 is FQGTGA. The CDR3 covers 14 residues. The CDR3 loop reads CASSFMSSYNEQYF. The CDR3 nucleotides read TGTGCCAGCAGCTTTATGTCGTCCTACAATGAGCAGTACTTC.

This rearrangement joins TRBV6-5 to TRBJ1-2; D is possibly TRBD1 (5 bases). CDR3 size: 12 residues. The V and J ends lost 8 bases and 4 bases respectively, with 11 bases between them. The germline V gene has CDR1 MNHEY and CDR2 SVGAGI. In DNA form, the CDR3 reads TGTGCCAGCGGACAATTGAGCTATGGCTACACCTTC. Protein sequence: CASGQLSYGYTF.

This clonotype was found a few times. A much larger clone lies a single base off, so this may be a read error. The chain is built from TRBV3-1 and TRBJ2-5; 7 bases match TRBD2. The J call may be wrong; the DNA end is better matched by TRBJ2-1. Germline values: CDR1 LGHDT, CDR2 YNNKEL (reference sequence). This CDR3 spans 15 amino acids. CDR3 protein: CASTREGFVQETQFF. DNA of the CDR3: TGTGCCAGCACCAGGGAGGGTTTCGTACAAGAGACCCAGTTCTTC.

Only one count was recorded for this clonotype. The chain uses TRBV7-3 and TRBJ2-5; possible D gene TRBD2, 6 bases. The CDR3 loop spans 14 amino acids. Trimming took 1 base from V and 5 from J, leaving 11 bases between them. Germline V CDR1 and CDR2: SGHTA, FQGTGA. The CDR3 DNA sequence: TGTGCCAGCAGCTTAAATGCGCGGGGTGAGACCCAGTACTTC. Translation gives CASSLNARGETQYF.

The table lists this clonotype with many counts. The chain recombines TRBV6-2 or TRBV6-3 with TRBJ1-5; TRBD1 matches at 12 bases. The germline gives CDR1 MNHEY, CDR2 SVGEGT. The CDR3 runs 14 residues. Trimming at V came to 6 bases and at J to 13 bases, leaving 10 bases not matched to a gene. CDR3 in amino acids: CASRSPGQGAKQHF. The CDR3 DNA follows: TGTGCCAGCAGATCACCGGGACAGGGGGCGAAACAGCATTTT.